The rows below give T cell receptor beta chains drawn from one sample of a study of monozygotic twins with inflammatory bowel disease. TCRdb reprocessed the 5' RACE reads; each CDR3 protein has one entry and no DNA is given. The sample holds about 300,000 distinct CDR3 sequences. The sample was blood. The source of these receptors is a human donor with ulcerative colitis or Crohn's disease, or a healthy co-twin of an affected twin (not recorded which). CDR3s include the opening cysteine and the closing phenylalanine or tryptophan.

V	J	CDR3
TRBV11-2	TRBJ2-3	CASPGGEGTDTQYF
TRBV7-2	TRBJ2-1	CASSSAPPSEQFF
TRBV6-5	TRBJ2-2	CASSYSGTWRNTGELFF
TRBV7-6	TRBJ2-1	CASSTRTGYLSNEQFF
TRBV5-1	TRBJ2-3	CASSSADTQYF
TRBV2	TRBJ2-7	CASSDRTSYEQYF
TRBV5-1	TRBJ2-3	CASSFSRGAGTDTQYF
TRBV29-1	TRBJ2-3	CSDQLAGADTQYF
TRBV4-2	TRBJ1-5	CASSQDAQGHQPQHF
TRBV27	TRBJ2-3	CASSLRQTTDTQYF
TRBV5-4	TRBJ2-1	CASTQGQITNEQFF
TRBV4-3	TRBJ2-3	CASSQESRDRGTDTQYF
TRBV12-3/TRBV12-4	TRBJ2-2	CASTKLANTGELFF
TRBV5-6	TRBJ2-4	CARPGSEWKGAVKNIQYF
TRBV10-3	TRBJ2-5	CAISWTGEQETQYF
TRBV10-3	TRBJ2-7	CAISESGKSSTTGEQYF
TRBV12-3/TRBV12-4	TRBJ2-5	CASSLRTGGLKTQYF
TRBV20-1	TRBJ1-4	CSAKDRVTNEKLFF
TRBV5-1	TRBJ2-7	CASSLDGTASVEQYF
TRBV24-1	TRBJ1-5	CATSDTGTADQPQHF
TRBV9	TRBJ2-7	CASSEGTPGTYEQYF
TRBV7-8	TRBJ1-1	CASSKRGSTGSTEAFF
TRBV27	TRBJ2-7	CASSRAPSSYEQYF
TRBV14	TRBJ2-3	CASSQVLSPGYTDTQYF
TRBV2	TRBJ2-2	CASSQREAYTGELFF
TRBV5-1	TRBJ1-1	CASIPGQGGTEAFF
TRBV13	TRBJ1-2	CASSLRDRRPYGYTF
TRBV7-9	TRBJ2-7	CASSPGTVDNYEQYF
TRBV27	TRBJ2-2	CASSLRTIANTGELFF